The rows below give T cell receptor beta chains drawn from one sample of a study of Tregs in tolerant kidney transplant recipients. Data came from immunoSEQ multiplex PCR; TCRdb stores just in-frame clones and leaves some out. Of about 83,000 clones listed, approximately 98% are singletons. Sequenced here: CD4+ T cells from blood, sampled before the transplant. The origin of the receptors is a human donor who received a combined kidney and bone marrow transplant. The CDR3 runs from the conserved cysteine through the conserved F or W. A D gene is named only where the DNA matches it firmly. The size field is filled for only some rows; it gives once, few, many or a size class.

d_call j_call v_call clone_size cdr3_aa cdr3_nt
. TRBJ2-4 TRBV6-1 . CASSAGALAKNIQYF TGTGCCAGCAGTGCTGGGGCTCTAGCCAAAAACATTCAGTACTTC
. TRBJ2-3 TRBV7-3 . CASSSDGGTDTQYF TGTGCCAGCAGCTCAGACGGGGGCACAGATACGCAGTATTTT
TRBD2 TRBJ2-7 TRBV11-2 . CASSLAGLAGINEQYF TGTGCCAGCAGCTTAGCGGGACTAGCGGGAATTAACGAGCAGTACTTC
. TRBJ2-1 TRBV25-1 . CASNRQDGLSEQFF TGTGCCAGCAACAGGCAGGATGGTTTGTCTGAGCAGTTCTTC
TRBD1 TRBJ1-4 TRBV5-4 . CASSYGQGSVDEKLFF TGTGCCAGCAGCTACGGACAGGGGAGCGTAGATGAAAAACTGTTTTTT
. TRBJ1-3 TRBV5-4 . CASSLPQGGSGNTIYF TGTGCCAGCAGCTTACCACAGGGTGGCTCTGGAAACACCATATATTTT
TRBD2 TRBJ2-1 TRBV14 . CASSRDGGNEQFF TGTGCCAGCAGCCGCGACGGGGGGAATGAGCAGTTCTTC
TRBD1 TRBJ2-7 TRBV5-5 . CASNRQGYSYEQYF TGTGCCAGCAACCGACAGGGGTACTCCTACGAGCAGTACTTC
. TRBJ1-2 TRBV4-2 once CASSQEVRGRDNYGYTF TGTGCCAGCAGCCAAGAAGTTAGGGGGAGGGATAACTATGGCTACACCTTC
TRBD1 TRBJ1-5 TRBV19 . CASSMRDRNQPQHF TGTGCCAGTAGTATGAGGGACAGAAATCAGCCCCAGCATTTT
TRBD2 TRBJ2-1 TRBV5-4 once CASSLAGTSGGEQFF TGTGCCAGCAGCTTGGCCGGGACTAGCGGGGGGGAGCAGTTCTTC
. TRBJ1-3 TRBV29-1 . CSVRYYSGNTIYF TGCAGCGTACGTTACTACTCTGGAAACACCATATATTTT
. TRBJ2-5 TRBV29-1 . CSVEDQGGETQYF TGCAGCGTTGAAGATCAGGGCGGAGAGACCCAGTACTTC
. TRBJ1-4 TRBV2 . CASSEVAANEKLFF TGTGCCAGCAGTGAAGTGGCAGCTAATGAAAAACTGTTTTTT
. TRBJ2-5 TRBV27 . CASSPGRQGETQYF TGTGCCAGCAGCCCCGGGAGGCAGGGGGAGACCCAGTACTTC
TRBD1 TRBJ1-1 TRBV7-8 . CASSSNRDRYSEAFF TGTGCCAGCAGCTCGAACCGGGACAGGTACTCTGAAGCTTTCTTT
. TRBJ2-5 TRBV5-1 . CASSLKDSQETQYF TGCGCCAGCAGCTTAAAGGACAGCCAAGAGACCCAGTACTTC
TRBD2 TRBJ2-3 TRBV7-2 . CASSLEGGRARYF TGTGCCAGCAGCTTAGAAGGCGGGAGGGCCAGGTATTTT
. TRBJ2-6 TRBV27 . CASSWRRLEGANVLTF TGTGCCAGCAGTTGGCGCAGACTTGAGGGGGCCAACGTCCTGACTTTC
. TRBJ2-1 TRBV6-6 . CASSPPGNEQFF TGTGCCAGCAGCCCCCCGGGGAATGAGCAGTTCTTC
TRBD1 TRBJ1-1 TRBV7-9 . CASILDRGVTNTEAFF TGTGCCAGCATCCTGGACAGGGGAGTGACGAACACTGAAGCTTTCTTT
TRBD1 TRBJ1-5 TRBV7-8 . CASSLDRVHGQPQHF TGTGCCAGCAGCTTGGACAGGGTACACGGTCAGCCCCAGCATTTT
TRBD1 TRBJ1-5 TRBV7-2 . CASSLRGTDLQPQHF TGTGCCAGCAGCCTAAGAGGGACAGATCTTCAGCCCCAGCATTTT
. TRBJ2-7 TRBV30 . CAWSEGQPDYEQYF TGTGCCTGGAGTGAAGGACAGCCCGACTACGAGCAGTACTTC
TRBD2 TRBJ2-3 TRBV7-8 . CASSLVAGGLGTQYF TGTGCCAGCAGCTTAGTGGCGGGAGGGTTGGGTACGCAGTATTTT
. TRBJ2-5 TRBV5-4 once CASSSQRETQYF TGTGCCAGCAGCTCGCAGAGGGAGACCCAGTACTTC
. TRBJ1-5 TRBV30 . CAWGGTGGIGNQPQHF TGTGCCTGGGGGGGTACAGGAGGGATCGGCAATCAGCCCCAGCATTTT
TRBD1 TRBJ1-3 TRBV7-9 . CASSSGGPGNTIYF TGTGCCAGCAGCTCAGGGGGACCCGGAAACACCATATATTTT
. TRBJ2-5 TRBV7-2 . CASAMAGRETQYF TGTGCCAGCGCGATGGCAGGGCGGGAGACCCAGTACTTC
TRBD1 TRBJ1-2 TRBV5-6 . CASSLGQGTYGYTF TGTGCCAGCAGCTTGGGACAGGGCACCTATGGCTACACCTTC